What follows is one T cell receptor beta chain and its context. Sequencing used immunoSEQ multiplex PCR; TCRdb keeps in-frame clones, though not all of them. The table has about 97,000 clones, 75% to 95% seen once. These data are taken from a study of T cell changes during pregnancy in multiple sclerosis. The CDR3 extends over 16 amino acids. V lost 5 bases and J lost 2; bases outside the gene matches: 8. CDR1 is MDHEN, CDR2 SYDVKM, per germline. The chain couples TRBV28 to TRBJ1-2; 10 bases line up with TRBD1. Sequencing was performed on peripheral blood, taken in the second trimester of pregnancy. The sequence came from a female donor with multiple sclerosis, enrolled in a pregnancy study. The CDR3 here is CASSESGTGANYGYTF. In DNA, the CDR3 is TGTGCCAGCAGTGAATCCGGGACAGGGGCAAACTATGGCTACACCTTC.